Sequencing of this T cell receptor (beta chain) was carried out in a study of blood T cell repertoires in COVID-19 (dated by TCRdb to about 2020). Looking at the study overall: Samples from collaborators originated in the United States, Italy and Spain and spanned both the acute and convalescent phases of COVID-19. The material from the prospective study consisted of cDNA or gDNA derived from T cells, B-cell-depleted T cells, or PBMCs. Deeply sampled blood TCRbeta repertoires from subjects exposed to, actively infected with, or recovered from COVID-19 were included in the dataset. The repertoires were released in a freely available public database meant as a resource for research on the immune response to SARS-CoV-2. The samples were drawn from two sources: the first 160 participants of the ongoing ImmuneRACE study, and over 1,000 subjects contributed by 6 global collaborators. Sample metadata almost always included a de-identified subject ID, COVID-19 status, age in years and sex. Where available, HLA class I and class II types were taken from metadata supplied by the sample provider and were not determined by assay-based typing. Overall results and qualifications from the work: How much clinical and demographic metadata was included differed by source and by participant, and the metadata was provided uncurated.

For this clone: Its antigen is still unknown. No base qualities exist here, and no much larger clone lies one base off it.

The immunoSEQ Assay, a bias-controlled multiplex PCR, was used to amplify TCRbeta CDR3 regions from genomic DNA. The published analysis was carried out like this. Within the assay, amplification of reference gene primers was used to estimate how many nucleated cells each sample contained. To quantify the absolute abundance of each unique TCRbeta CDR3 rearrangement, sequence reads were collapsed and filtered. For each sample, productive Simpson clonality was calculated as the square root of Simpson's diversity index across productive rearrangements. This immuneACCESS table, as held by TCRdb, lists in-frame sequences with V and J called but not all clones. Of the missing ones, under half trace to an unresolved V gene in checked studies; the others have no known cause. From that table come the V and J calls and clone size; the DNA was used to work out D and trimming. The sample records roughly 260,000 clones, about nine tenths of which are singletons. The ten most abundant clones make up 3.5% to 4.5% of the sample.

Samples from volunteer blood donors who had recovered from COVID-19 were contributed by a second Seattle source. Collaborating institutions collected whole blood in K2EDTA tubes following their own protocols. For TCRbeta analysis, collaborator samples were shipped as frozen whole blood, as isolated PBMCs, or as DNA extracted from either sample type. Sequenced input: peripheral blood. The TCR originated in a man between 60 and 70 years old who had recovered from COVID-19.

The CDR3 reads CASSSIFVAGVVETQYF. The nucleotide sequence is given as TGTGCCAGCAGTTCCATTTTTGTAGCGGGGGTGGTTGAGACCCAGTACTTC. The sequence links TRBV27 to TRBJ2-5; 9 bases in the junction line up with TRBD2. Via the germline V gene (reference sequence), CDR1 is MNHEY and CDR2 SMNVEV. Trimming removed 4 bases from V and 5 bases from J; the gene matches leave 14 bases unexplained. Inclusive of the bounding cysteine and phenylalanine, the CDR3 is 17 residues long. Of the read, only the CDR3 DNA is kept; its 51 bases are in frame from base 1.